This T cell receptor beta chain was sequenced in a study of a mutant IDH1 vaccine in newly diagnosed glioma (TCRdb year 2021). With regard to the full study: Across visits V03 through V10, patients got a total of eight vaccinations, given in weeks 1, 3, 5, 7, 11, 15, 19 and 23. Vaccination began 4-6 weeks after radiotherapy alone, or alongside temozolomide cycles in the chemotherapy-containing groups. The roughly 30 treated patients were 62.5% male and about 38% female, with a mean age of around 40 years. Before enrollment, patients had received standard therapy of radiotherapy alone, temozolomide alone, or radiochemotherapy with temozolomide; most received the combination. Six visits were used for peripheral blood collection: V03 (baseline), V05, V07, V10, V12 and V13. For exploratory analyses, longitudinal TCRB deep sequencing was carried out in about 26 treated patients wherever samples were available.

Trimming costs V 3 bases and J 4 bases, and their ends lie 16 bases apart. Sequences SGHRS (CDR1) and YFSETQ (CDR2) are obtained from the germline V gene. The CDR3, cysteine through phenylalanine, is 15 amino acids long. Solely the CDR3 DNA is kept, with 45 bases framed from the first base. Libraries came from the immunoSEQ multiplex PCR assay. Rearranged TCR beta chain sequences were amplified using the hsTCRB Kit according to the manufacturer's protocol. An Illumina MiSeq was used to sequence the TCRB libraries. The study's processing was this. Demultiplexing, trimming and gene mapping were performed with the kit vendor's proprietary platform. TCRdb re-hosts the immuneACCESS table, in-frame sequences only. Its copies lack some clones; in the studies checked, an unresolved V gene accounts for under half of them, and the cause for the rest is not known. V, J and clone size are those of that table, while D and trimming were read from the DNA. The sample has some 20,000 clones on record, 82% of them singletons. The top ten hold 13% of the sample.

For this clone: The target of this receptor is not known. It has no much larger one-base neighbor in the sample; base qualities were not kept.

Sample time point, as interpreted from the label and publication: week 23, last vaccination. Every vaccine dose consisted of 300 ug of a 20-mer mutant IDH1 peptide in Montanide, administered subcutaneously together with topical imiquimod. The donors had newly diagnosed IDH1-mutant astrocytomas of WHO grade 3 or 4 that showed loss of nuclear ATRX. The samples were drawn from NOA16, a multicentre, single-arm, open-label phase I trial in Germany that tested a mutant IDH1 peptide vaccine in humans for the first time. The DNeasy Blood and Tissue Kit was used to extract genomic DNA from EDTA blood for TCRB sequencing. General conclusions and limits of the study: Immune responses induced by the vaccine were seen in 93.3% of patients across multiple MHC alleles. Changes in the top peripheral T cell clonotypes picked up by TCRB sequencing did not appear to be linked to pseudoprogression. Selection of PBMC samples for TCRB deep sequencing was based on availability. According to the authors, sample limitations meant that analyses of patient blood samples could not be reproduced.

This sequence was found in a young man with glioma. Sequencing used PBMCs, obtained from a glioma patient whose treatment included an IDH1 peptide vaccine. The chain employs TRBV5-1 and TRBJ1-1, and the D gene may be TRBD1, 5 bases matching. DNA sequence: TGCGCCAGCAGCTGGGGCGGGGCCCGTGGCACTGAAGCTTTCTTT. It is translated as CASSWGGARGTEAFF.